The 21 T cell receptor beta chains given below trace back to one sample, sequenced in a study of Graves' ophthalmopathy and Graves' hyperthyroidism. RNA transcripts served as template for amplifying TCR beta CDR3 sequences. Scientists carried out first-round RT-PCR using HTBI primers and then a second-round multiplex PCR. TCRdb reprocessed the multiplex PCR reads via MiXCR and lists one record per CDR3 protein. This sample yields approximately 160,000 distinct CDR3 sequences, of which 39% are seen a single time; less than 9.5% belongs to the top ten. The sequencing sample was made of peripheral blood. These receptor sequences come from a man aged 30 to 39 with Graves' ophthalmopathy.

This clonotype was counted a single time. This chain links TRBV6-2 or TRBV6-3 with TRBJ1-6, with TRBD1 as a possible D gene (6 bases). Trimming stripped 6 bases from V and 6 bases from J, with 15 bases between. The germline gives CDR1 MNHEY, CDR2 SVGEGT. The CDR3 spans 15 residues. The CDR3 region is CASRSQGTGNSPLHF. DNA of the CDR3: TGTGCCAGCAGATCACAGGGAACCGGTAATTCACCCCTCCACTTT.

This clonotype was counted many times. This chain joins TRBV20-1 and TRBJ2-2; D is uncertain. V was shortened by 0 bases and J by 4 bases, with 12 bases between the two germline ends. The CDR3 is 15 amino acids. Germline loops: CDR1 DFQATT, CDR2 SNEGSKA (reference sequence). The CDR3 bases are TGCAGTGCTAGAGATTTACGGAGCCCCACCGGGGAGCTGTTTTTT. Its translation is CSARDLRSPTGELFF.

The rearrangement uses TRBV7-8 and TRBJ2-7, with 8 bases matching TRBD1. J gave up 4 bases and V 1 base, and 9 bases lay outside the gene matches. This CDR3 region has 16 residues. Looked up from germline, CDR1 is SGHVS and CDR2 is FQNEAQ. The CDR3 sequence is CASSLEPGQVGYEQYF. CDR3 sequence (DNA): TGTGCCAGCAGCTTAGAACCGGGACAGGTCGGTTACGAGCAGTACTTC.

This clonotype was seen ten or more times. The V gene is TRBV11-2, the J gene TRBJ2-4; perhaps TRBD2 as D (6 bases). Trimming stripped 6 bases from V and 0 bases from J, with 18 bases between. The CDR3 has 17 amino acids. Germline lookup yields CDR1 SGHAT and CDR2 FQNNGV. CDR3 DNA sequence: TGTGCCAGCAGGAAAATCGCGGGACCTAAAGCCAAAAACATTCAGTACTTC. Its protein is CASRKIAGPKAKNIQYF.

The genes are TRBV12-3 or TRBV12-4 and TRBJ1-6; tentative D call: TRBD1 (6 bases). The CDR3 loop spans 16 amino acids. Trimming stripped 6 bases from V and 0 bases from J, with 12 bases between. CDR3 DNA sequence: TGTGCCAGCAGATATACAGGGATCTCCTATAATTCACCCCTCCACTTT. Translated: CASRYTGISYNSPLHF.

At least ten counts were recorded for this clonotype. V and J are TRBV19 and TRBJ1-5; a weak D match, TRBD1 (5 bases). The germline V gene encodes CDR1 LNHDA and CDR2 SQIVND (reference sequence). The CDR3 is 16 amino acids. The ends were cut back, 10 bases at V and 1 base at J, with 20 bases in the middle. The CDR3 region has the DNA TGTGCCACGAACCGAGCGGGGGACGTAAGCAATCAGCCCCAGCATTTT. Protein: CATNRAGDVSNQPQHF. Full variable domain (missing parts from reference TRBV19 and TRBJ1-5): DGGITQSPKYLFRKEGQNVTLSCEQNLNHDAMYWYRQDPGQGLRLIYYSQIVNDFQKGDIAEGYSVSREKKESFPLTVTSAQKNPTAFYLCATNRAGDVSNQPQHFGDGTRLSIL.

The J gene is TRBJ1-1, the V gene TRBV2; no clear D. The germline V and J ends were trimmed by 3 bases and 10 bases, with 9 bases remaining between them. This CDR3 has 11 residues. Germline CDR1 is SNHLY and CDR2 is FYNNEI. CDR3 in DNA: TGTGCCAGCAGTGAGGGTGGCGGAGCTTTCTTT. Protein sequence: CASSEGGGAFF.

The rearrangement links TRBV6-1 to TRBJ2-1; possibly TRBD1 for D (5 bases). This CDR3 spans 13 amino acids. V shed 6 bases and J shed 8 bases, with 14 bases lying between them. Germline assignment: CDR1 MNHNS and CDR2 SASEGT. CDR3 residues: CASRQARVDEQFF. The CDR3 coding sequence is TGTGCCAGCAGACAGGCACGGGTGGATGAGCAGTTCTTC.

The rearrangement joins TRBV12-3 or TRBV12-4 to TRBJ1-6; no definite D call. V was clipped by 3 bases and J by 14 bases, with 11 bases between them. The CDR3 consists of 12 residues. CDR3 sequence: CASSLAPSTLHF. In DNA form, the CDR3 reads TGTGCCAGCAGTTTGGCCCCGTCGACCCTCCACTTT.

The gene calls are TRBV12-3 or TRBV12-4 and TRBJ1-5; a weak D match, TRBD1 (5 bases). The CDR3 sequence is 14 residues long. Trimming shortened V by 6 bases and J by 4 bases, and 13 bases separated the two germline ends. The CDR3 region is CASSRTDRNQPQHF. The CDR3 DNA reads TGTGCCAGCAGCCGAACCGACAGAAATCAGCCCCAGCATTTT.

This clonotype was seen a few times. The CDR3 DNA follows: TGTGCCAGCGCACCGAACAGGGTCTACGAGCAGTACTTC. This gives the protein CASAPNRVYEQYF. The chain employs TRBV6-1 and TRBJ2-7; D might be TRBD1 (6 bases). The ends were cut back, 8 bases at V and 3 bases at J, with 14 bases in the middle. CDR3 size: 13 residues. The germline V gene has CDR1 MNHNS and CDR2 SASEGT.

The V and J genes are TRBV6-2 or TRBV6-3 and TRBJ2-2, with D unclear. V was cut by 7 bases and J by 6 bases, with 6 bases left in between. The CDR3 has 11 amino acids. Per germline, CDR1 MNHEY and CDR2 SVGEGT. CDR3 protein: CASTLSGELFF. CDR3 nucleotide sequence: TGTGCCAGCACCCTATCCGGGGAGCTGTTTTTT.

This clonotype has only a few counts. In nucleotides, the CDR3 is TGTGCCAGCAGCTTGCCGACAGGGGACCTCACTGAAGCTTTCTTT. This gives the protein CASSLPTGDLTEAFF. This chain uses TRBV7-8 with TRBJ1-1; 8 positions agree with TRBD1. The J segment lost 4 bases and the V segment lost 3 bases, leaving 7 bases of the junction unmatched. The CDR3 is 15 amino acids. Germline CDR1 SGHVS, CDR2 FQNEAQ.

This clonotype showed up many times. The chain carries TRBV27 and TRBJ1-5; TRBD1 might be the D (6 bases). This CDR3 region has 16 residues. Trimming took 5 bases from V and 3 from J, leaving 17 bases between them. Germline CDR1 is MNHEY and CDR2 is SMNVEV (reference sequence). CDR3 DNA sequence: TGTGCCAGCAGTCAGAGCAGGGGCCATAACAATCAGCCCCAGCATTTT. Translation gives CASSQSRGHNNQPQHF.

There are many counts of this clonotype. The genes are TRBV12-3 or TRBV12-4 and TRBJ2-7; no definite D call. The CDR3 spans 13 residues. Trimming pared 2 bases from V and 3 bases from J, leaving 8 bases between. CDR3 region: CASSLLDDYEQYF. The DNA for the CDR3 is TGTGCCAGCAGTTTACTCGACGACTACGAGCAGTACTTC.

The sample holds many counts of this clonotype. CDR3 residues: CASSLSGADPYEQYF. The CDR3 DNA reads as TGTGCCAGCAGCTTATCGGGAGCGGACCCCTACGAGCAGTACTTC. The chain joins TRBV7-2 to TRBJ2-7, with D possibly being TRBD2 (6 bases). Trimming removed 2 bases at V and 2 bases at J, with 13 bases between. The CDR3 extends over 15 amino acids. In germline, CDR1 is SGHTA, CDR2 FQGNSA.

This clonotype has a count of ten or more. The rearrangement joins TRBV7-8 to TRBJ2-3; D unclear. The V and J ends lost 5 bases and 0 bases respectively, with 12 bases between them. Germline V lookup: CDR1 SGHVS, CDR2 FQNEAQ. The CDR3 runs 15 residues. CDR3 coding DNA: TGTGCCAGCAGCCCGATGGGCCAAAGCACAGATACGCAGTATTTT. The encoded protein is CASSPMGQSTDTQYF.

The chain carries TRBV2 and TRBJ2-7, with 10 bases identical to TRBD2. The CDR3 loop spans 14 amino acids. V was clipped by 7 bases and J by 5 bases; unmatched bases: 8. The V gene's germline CDR1 is SNHLY and CDR2 FYNNEI. The CDR3 sequence is CASTPAGGSDEQYF. The DNA for the CDR3 is TGTGCCAGCACCCCAGCGGGAGGGTCCGACGAGCAGTACTTC. Full variable domain (rest looked up from reference TRBV2 and TRBJ2-7): EPEVTQTPSHQVTQMGQEVILRCVPISNHLYFYWYRQILGQKVEFLVSFYNNEISEKSEIFDDQFSVERPDGSNFTLKIRSTKLEDSAMYFCASTPAGGSDEQYFGPGTRLTVT.

In its sample, this clonotype was seen many times. The chain couples TRBV5-1 to TRBJ2-7; D may be TRBD1 (5 bases). The CDR3 runs 15 residues. CDR1 is SGHRS, CDR2 YFSETQ, per germline. V lost 4 bases, J lost 3 bases, and 17 bases lay in between. CDR3 bases: TGCGCCAGCAGCCAAAAACCCGACAGTTACTACGAGCAGTACTTC. Its translation: CASSQKPDSYYEQYF.

V usage is TRBV12-3 or TRBV12-4 and J usage is TRBJ1-1; unclear D gene. The V and J ends lost 6 bases and 7 bases respectively, with 21 bases between them. The CDR3 has 15 amino acids. The DNA of the CDR3 is TGTGCCAGCAGCTTACGGCTAAGTACTTCTAGTGAAGCTTTCTTT. Encoded protein: CASSLRLSTSSEAFF.

This clonotype came up many times. V and J are TRBV12-3 or TRBV12-4 and TRBJ2-5, with a possible D match to TRBD1 (7 bases). The CDR3 runs to 14 residues. With 8 bases removed from V and 4 bases from J, the gap between germline ends came to 17 bases. CDR3 DNA: TGTGCCAGCCACGGGGACCAGGGGGGAGAGACCCAGTACTTC. This encodes CASHGDQGGETQYF.